The 6 T cell receptor beta chains listed next were all sequenced from one sample in a study of graft-versus-host responses after intestinal transplantation. Profiling relied on immunoSEQ multiplex PCR, and the TCRdb table lists in-frame clones only, not all of them. Of around 9,300 clones listed, approximately 90% are singletons. The specimen was PBMCs, collected just over 42 days after intestinal transplant. The source is a human patient who received an intestinal transplant, so some T cells may come from the graft donor.

This rearrangement joins TRBV7-3 to TRBJ1-6; 7 bases line up with TRBD1. Germline V lookup: CDR1 SGHTA, CDR2 FQGTGA. Germline trimming cut 8 bases from V and 3 bases from J; bases unmatched to any gene: 1. The CDR3 sequence is 13 residues long. Here the CDR3 reads CASGQDYNSPLHF. The DNA of the CDR3 is TGTGCCAGCGGACAGGACTATAATTCACCCCTCCACTTT. Together with reference TRBV7-3 and TRBJ1-6, the CDR3 gives the full variable domain: GAGVSQTPSNKVTEKGKYVELRCDPISGHTALYWYRQSLGQGPEFLIYFQGTGAADDSGLPNDRFFAVRPEGSVSTLKIQRTERGDSAVYLCASGQDYNSPLHFGNGTRLTVT.

In its sample, this clone was seen once. The chain has TRBV4-1 and TRBJ2-2; TRBD2 agrees at 9 bases. The CDR3 totals 17 residues. The junction had 6 bases not matched to a gene; V was cut back by 0 bases and J by 4 bases. The germline gives CDR1 MGHRA, CDR2 YSYEKL. The CDR3 protein is CASSQDSGRARTGELFF. In DNA, the CDR3 is TGCGCCAGCAGCCAAGATAGCGGGAGAGCCCGCACCGGGGAGCTGTTTTTT.

This clone was seen a handful of times. The J gene is TRBJ2-1, the V gene TRBV21-1; the table gives TRBD2 as D, unverified against the DNA. TRBV21-1 is deemed a pseudogene. The length of the CDR3 is 16 residues. The CDR3 region has the DNA TGTGCCAGCAGCAAAGTGGGGGGACGCTCCTACAATGAGCAGTTCTTC. This gives the protein CASSKVGGRSYNEQFF.

The J gene is TRBJ2-3, the V gene TRBV7-9; 14 bases align to TRBD2. The CDR3 contains 15 residues. From germline, CDR1 is SEHNR and CDR2 FQNEAQ (reference sequence). The V and J ends lost 5 bases and 4 bases, in that order; junction bases with no gene match: 2. CDR3 loop: CASSATSGRADTQYF. The CDR3 nucleotides read TGTGCCAGCAGCGCGACTAGCGGGAGGGCAGATACGCAGTATTTT.

This clone occurred once. The chain joins TRBV5-2 to TRBJ2-6. TRBV5-2 is listed as a pseudogene. The CDR3 consists of 18 residues. The CDR3 here is CASKSVREYTSRANVLTF. The CDR3 DNA sequence: TGTGCCAGCAAGTCTGTGCGAGAGTACACAAGTCGGGCCAACGTCCTGACTTTC.

The chain combines TRBV6-5 with TRBJ1-2; 7 bases align to TRBD1. Trimming removed 5 bases from V and 6 bases from J; junction bases left unmatched: 9. Germline V gives CDR1 MNHEY, CDR2 SVGAGI. The length of the CDR3 is 14 residues. Here the CDR3 reads CASSTRTGEDGYTF. For the CDR3, the DNA is TGTGCCAGCAGTACTCGGACAGGCGAGGATGGCTACACCTTC.